These 22 T cell receptor beta chains share one sample of origin, sequenced in a study of T cells expressing NK-cell markers. Using the 5' RACE reads, TCRdb records one entry per CDR3 protein without DNA. The sample shows about 430,000 distinct CDR3 sequences, and almost 1.5% sits with its ten largest clones. Sequencing was done on a sample of blood T cells: a sorted CD56 or NKG2C T cell subset, CD4+ or CD8+ T cells, or bulk PBMC T cells (not recorded which). The receptors here all came from a woman aged 45-59 years in good health.

This chain links TRBV7-9 with TRBJ2-7; the TRBD1 assignment by TCRdb is unverifiable without DNA. The germline V gene encodes CDR1 SEHNR and CDR2 FQNEAQ (reference sequence). The CDR3 has 13 residues. CDR3 region: CASRGGASYEQYF.

V is TRBV5-1 and J is TRBJ1-1; TCRdb picks TRBD1, but there is no DNA to check that call. The CDR3 sequence is 14 residues long. CDR1 is SGHRS, CDR2 YFSETQ, per germline. CDR3: CASSYSGARTEAFF.

The J gene is TRBJ2-1, the V gene TRBV18; TCRdb calls TRBD2, which cannot be checked without DNA. Looked up from germline, CDR1 is KGHSH and CDR2 is LQKENI. The CDR3 spans 19 residues. CDR3 sequence reads: CASSPRGVRTSGTYNEQFF. Together with reference TRBV18 and TRBJ2-1, the CDR3 gives the full variable domain: NAGVMQNPRHLVRRRGQEARLRCSPMKGHSHVYWYRQLPEEGLKFMVYLQKENIIDESGMPKERFSAEFPKEGPSILRIQQVVRGDSAAYFCASSPRGVRTSGTYNEQFFGPGTRLTVL.

This chain uses TRBV12-3 or TRBV12-4 with TRBJ1-5; TCRdb selects TRBD1, and the lack of DNA leaves this call unchecked. The CDR3 is 14 amino acids. The CDR3 sequence is CASSRQGNNQPQHF.

The V call is TRBV10-1, the J call TRBJ2-3; TCRdb's D call of TRBD2 is untestable without DNA. CDR3 length equals 16 residues. Germline CDR1 WNHNN, CDR2 SYGVQD (reference sequence). CDR3 protein: CASSERVAGGPHTQYF.

The rearrangement joins TRBV9 to TRBJ1-2. The CDR3 has 14 residues. Looked up from germline, CDR1 is SGDLS and CDR2 is YYNGEE. The CDR3 protein is CASSVVAGVLGYTF.

J is TRBJ1-1 and V is TRBV4-2; TCRdb's D gene call, TRBD1, goes unchecked for lack of DNA. The CDR3 runs 16 residues. The germline V gene has CDR1 LGHNA and CDR2 YNFKEQ. The CDR3 here is CASSQEKGQPNTEAFF.

The J gene is TRBJ2-3, the V gene TRBV7-2; as DNA is missing, the TRBD1 call by TCRdb cannot be tested. Germline V gene data show CDR1 as SGHTA and CDR2 as FQGNSA. This CDR3 is built from 15 residues. The CDR3 spells CASSLTPGSSDTQYF.

This chain links TRBV28 with TRBJ2-6; absent DNA, TCRdb's TRBD1 call cannot be checked. Germline CDR1 reads MDHEN; CDR2 reads SYDVKM. This CDR3 comprises 17 residues. The CDR3 spells CASSLSGGAAGANVLTF.

This chain uses TRBV19 with TRBJ1-5; TCRdb gives TRBD1 as the D gene, but with no DNA this cannot be confirmed. Germline-derived CDR1 and CDR2 are LNHDA and SQIVND (reference sequence). This CDR3 is 14 amino acids long. The CDR3 region is CASTPGQGGQPQHF.

The rearrangement uses TRBV15 and TRBJ2-5; TCRdb gives TRBD2 as the D gene, but with no DNA this cannot be confirmed. CDR3 length: 17 residues. CDR1 is LNHNV and CDR2 is YYDKDF in the germline V gene (reference sequence). The CDR3 here is CATSRGLGVGTSGTQYF.

The gene calls are TRBV3-1 and TRBJ2-7. The CDR3 has 15 amino acids. Germline loops: CDR1 LGHDT, CDR2 YNNKEL (reference sequence). Here the CDR3 reads CASSQAAASSYEQYF.

This chain links TRBV20-1 with TRBJ2-2. Germline-derived CDR1 and CDR2 are DFQATT and SNEGSKA (reference sequence). This CDR3 is built from 13 residues. The CDR3 region is CSARDTVTGELFF.

V is TRBV28 and J is TRBJ2-1; the D call of TRBD1 rests on TCRdb alone, since no DNA is present to check it. CDR1 is MDHEN and CDR2 is SYDVKM in the germline V gene. CDR3 size: 18 residues. This chain's CDR3 is CASTGVGQDEYRDNEQFF.

The chain combines TRBV12-3 or TRBV12-4 with TRBJ1-6. The CDR3 runs to 13 residues. The CDR3 here is CASSLNSGSPLHF.

J is TRBJ2-1 and V is TRBV3-1; checking the TCRdb D call of TRBD1 is not possible without DNA. Germline V gene sequence: CDR1 LGHDT, CDR2 YNNKEL (reference sequence). This CDR3 has 17 amino acids. CDR3 loop: CASSERWGEYAYNEQFF.

The chain joins TRBV15 to TRBJ2-7; TCRdb selects TRBD1, and the lack of DNA leaves this call unchecked. CDR1 LNHNV and CDR2 YYDKDF come from the germline V gene (reference sequence). The CDR3 has 13 residues. CDR3 protein: CATTPPGQNEQYF.

The chain carries TRBV6-4 and TRBJ2-1; TCRdb designates TRBD2, a call that cannot be tested without DNA. CDR1 is MRHNA and CDR2 is SNTAGT in the germline V gene. The CDR3 is 15 residues long. This chain's CDR3 is CASSPSGKVGNEQFF.

The CDR3 sequence is CASSQDLAGVGLETQYF. The V gene is TRBV4-2, the J gene TRBJ2-5; TCRdb's D call of TRBD2 is untestable without DNA. Germline loops: CDR1 LGHNA, CDR2 YNFKEQ. The CDR3 loop spans 17 amino acids.

The V and J genes are TRBV12-3 or TRBV12-4 and TRBJ2-3. This CDR3 has 13 amino acids. CDR3 in amino acids: CASRGSGADTQYF.

The rearrangement links TRBV4-2 to TRBJ2-3; TCRdb calls TRBD1, which cannot be checked without DNA. From germline, CDR1 is LGHNA and CDR2 YNFKEQ. This CDR3 has 15 residues. CDR3 protein: CASSQGRGIPDTQYF.

V usage is TRBV5-1 and J usage is TRBJ1-2; TCRdb's D gene call, TRBD1, goes unchecked for lack of DNA. The CDR3 covers 12 residues. CDR1 SGHRS and CDR2 YFSETQ come from the germline V gene. The CDR3 protein is CASSIGANGYTF.